The 24 T cell receptor beta chains in this list originate from one sample, sequenced in a study of tumor-infiltrating lymphocytes in oesophageal squamous cell carcinoma (dated by TCRdb to 2016 to 2017). The library relied on PCR. TCRdb names Illumina HiSeq 2000 as the instrument used. TCRdb reworked the public reads: Q25 trimming with fastp, MiXCR clone assembly, productive beta chains retained. Each CDR3 protein gets just one entry, which takes the most common genes and DNA from the rows behind it. The table for this sample lists tens of thousands of distinct CDR3 sequences; around 37% of them were counted only once. About 18% of the sample is taken by the ten largest. Sequenced: esophageal tumor tissue. These receptors came from a female donor with esophageal squamous cell carcinoma.

The rearrangement joins TRBV24-1 to TRBJ2-1, with D perhaps assigned TRBD1 or TRBD2 (5 bases each). The V end was cut by 3 bases, the J end by 3 bases, with 14 bases between. Germline CDR1 KGHDR, CDR2 SFDVKD. This CDR3 is 16 amino acids long. CDR3 nucleotides: TGTGCCACCAGTGATCCCCGGGACGGAATCTACAATGAGCAGTTCTTC. Amino acids: CATSDPRDGIYNEQFF.

A note on this clonotype: An end of the junction does not agree with germline; a read error may underlie this. This chain links TRBV3-1 with TRBJ2-5; D perhaps matches TRBD1 (6 bases). The CDR3 has 17 amino acids. Germline CDR1 reads LGHDT; CDR2 reads YNNKEL (reference sequence). CDR3 bases: TGTGCCAGCAGCGGAAGGGTGACAGGCACCTATAATTCACCCCTCCACTTC. Amino acid sequence: CASSGRVTGTYNSPLHF.

In its sample, this clonotype was seen many times. The chain has TRBV6-1 and TRBJ2-7; D possibly corresponds to TRBD2 (7 bases). This CDR3 is 15 amino acids long. The germline gives CDR1 MNHNS, CDR2 SASEGT. V lost 7 bases, J lost 1 base, and 17 bases lay in between. In DNA form, the CDR3 reads TGTGCCAGCAAGCCGGGGGGCAAGCGGTCCTACGAGCAGTACTTC. Translated: CASKPGGKRSYEQYF.

This clonotype has a count of ten or more. V and J are TRBV24-1 and TRBJ1-2; 7 nucleotides agree with TRBD1. Per germline, CDR1 KGHDR and CDR2 SFDVKD. This CDR3 is built from 13 residues. Trimming at V came to 7 bases and at J to 7 bases, leaving 8 bases not matched to a gene. CDR3 sequence (DNA): TGTGCCACCAGCCTGGGACAGCAAACTGGCTACACCTTC. It is translated as CATSLGQQTGYTF.

A word on this clonotype: At one boundary the junction diverges from the germline segment, which might be a read error. The chain is built from TRBV6-8 and TRBJ2-7, with D tentatively TRBD2 (6 bases). CDR1 is MNHGY, CDR2 SAAAGT, per germline. The CDR3 contains 14 residues. In DNA form, the CDR3 reads TGTGCCAGCAGCGCCGGGACTTATAATTCACCCCTCCACTTC. Encoded protein: CASSAGTYNSPLHF.

This rearrangement joins TRBV7-2 to TRBJ2-1, with 7 positions matching TRBD2. The V segment lost 1 base and the J segment 13 bases; nucleotides outside the gene matches: 7. The CDR3 totals 13 residues. Germline CDR1 is SGHTA and CDR2 is FQGNSA. CDR3 amino acids: CASSLEGRETQFF. Here the CDR3 DNA reads TGTGCCAGCAGCTTAGAGGGGAGGGAGACCCAGTTCTTC.

Ten or more counts support this clonotype. The rearrangement uses TRBV6-1 and TRBJ2-7; D is undetermined. With 7 bases removed from V and 2 bases from J, the gap between germline ends came to 9 bases. The germline CDR1 and CDR2 sequences are MNHNS and SASEGT. The CDR3 has 12 residues. CDR3 loop: CASTQETYEQYF. In DNA, the CDR3 is TGTGCCAGCACCCAGGAAACCTACGAGCAGTACTTC.

This clonotype is categorized as medium-sized. The rearrangement uses TRBV7-2 and TRBJ2-2; D call uncertain. The V gene lost 1 base and the J gene lost 4 bases, with 4 bases spanning the gap. The germline gives CDR1 SGHTA, CDR2 FQGNSA. The CDR3 has 13 amino acids. CDR3 sequence (DNA): TGTGCCAGCAGCTTAGGTATCACCGGGGAGCTGTTTTTT. Its translation: CASSLGITGELFF.

This clonotype appeared many times. CDR3 residues: CASKASNREARGYTF. The DNA of the CDR3 is TGTGCCAGCAAAGCCTCTAACAGGGAGGCCAGGGGCTACACCTTC. V gene TRBV28 combines with J gene TRBJ1-2; D might be TRBD1 (6 bases). The V end lost 7 bases, the J end lost 8 bases, and 23 bases lay between the germline ends. The CDR3 loop spans 15 amino acids. Per germline, CDR1 MDHEN and CDR2 SYDVKM.

This clonotype was found a few times. The rearrangement links TRBV5-4 to TRBJ2-5; TRBD2 matches 14 bases. The V segment lost 4 bases and the J segment 11 bases; nucleotides outside the gene matches: 16. CDR1 and CDR2 (germline): SGHNT, YYREEE (reference sequence). This CDR3 contains 17 residues. The CDR3 DNA reads as TGTGCCAGCAGCGCCGGACTAGCGGGGGGTACCTACAATGAGCAGTACTTC. Protein: CASSAGLAGGTYNEQYF.

This clonotype qualifies as medium-sized. The V and J genes are TRBV7-6 and TRBJ2-1; unclear D gene. This CDR3 has 12 amino acids. The ends were cut back, 5 bases at V and 3 bases at J, with 5 bases in the middle. Germline CDR1 and CDR2: SGHVS and FNYEAQ. The CDR3 region is CASSPIYNEQFF. CDR3 in DNA: TGTGCCAGCAGCCCAATCTACAATGAGCAGTTCTTC.

Sample share makes this clonotype medium-sized. This rearrangement joins TRBV7-2 to TRBJ2-7, with 11 bases identical to TRBD2. Germline CDR1 and CDR2: SGHTA and FQGNSA. V trimming: 2 bases; J trimming: 0 bases; junction bases outside the gene matches: 6. This CDR3 spans 17 amino acids. The chain's CDR3 is CASSLRVAGGLSYEQYF. As DNA, the CDR3 is TGTGCCAGCAGCTTAAGGGTAGCGGGAGGGCTCTCCTACGAGCAGTACTTC.

This clonotype was counted ten times or more. The chain couples TRBV5-1 to TRBJ2-7, with D possibly called TRBD1 or TRBD2 (7 bases each). Germline V gene lookup returns CDR1 SGHRS and CDR2 YFSETQ. V dropped 3 bases and J dropped 4 bases, with 17 bases sitting between them. This CDR3 spans 15 amino acids. The CDR3 is CASSWGGDSTYEQYF. The CDR3 DNA sequence: TGCGCCAGCAGCTGGGGGGGGGACAGCACATACGAGCAGTACTTC.

Many counts were recorded for this clonotype. The rearrangement links TRBV5-1 to TRBJ2-5; 10 bases fit TRBD2. V shed 6 bases, J shed 4 bases, and the junction held 9 bases outside the gene matches. Germline CDR1 and CDR2: SGHRS and YFSETQ. The CDR3 loop spans 15 amino acids. The CDR3 DNA follows: TGCGCCAGCACCCGTCTAGCGGGAGTTGGAGAGACCCAGTACTTC. The encoded protein is CASTRLAGVGETQYF.

This rearrangement joins TRBV14 to TRBJ2-5; TRBD2 matches 12 bases. The CDR3 length is 16 residues. CDR1 and CDR2 (germline): SGHDN, FVKESK. J was trimmed by 11 bases and V by 4 bases; bases with no gene match: 14. For the CDR3, the DNA is TGTGCCAGCAGCCCCCCAGGACTAGCGGGATTTCATGAGCAGTACTTC. Translating it yields CASSPPGLAGFHEQYF.

In this sample, this clonotype turned up many times. This chain connects TRBV5-6 to TRBJ1-2, with a weak D call TRBD1 (5 bases). V was cut by 4 bases and J by 6 bases, with 13 bases left in between. Germline loops: CDR1 SGHDT, CDR2 YYEEEE. The CDR3 is 13 amino acids. The CDR3 is CASSKTGVDGYTF. The CDR3 DNA is TGTGCCAGCAGCAAGACGGGGGTGGATGGCTACACCTTC. The full variable domain, rest sourced from reference TRBV5-6 and TRBJ1-2, is DAGVTQSPTHLIKTRGQQVTLRCSPKSGHDTVSWYQQALGQGPQFIFQYYEEEERQRGNFPDRFSGHQFPNYSSELNVNALLLGDSALYLCASSKTGVDGYTFGSGTRLTVV.

This chain connects TRBV4-1 to TRBJ2-5, with 7 bases aligning to TRBD1. J was trimmed by 1 base and V by 5 bases; bases with no gene match: 10. Germline V CDR1 and CDR2: MGHRA, YSYEKL. CDR3 size: 16 residues. DNA of the CDR3: TGCGCCAGCAGCGACCTACTCAGGGGGACCCAAGAGACCCAGTACTTC. Its translation: CASSDLLRGTQETQYF.

This clonotype has ten or more counts. The V call is TRBV7-3, the J call TRBJ2-1, with 11 positions matching TRBD2. Judging by the DNA end, TRBJ2-7 fits better; the J call may be wrong. This CDR3 is 17 amino acids long. Germline loops: CDR1 SGHTA, CDR2 FQGTGA. The chain's CDR3 is CASSPDLAGGSYNEQYF. Written as DNA, the CDR3 is TGTGCCAGCAGCCCAGATCTAGCGGGAGGTTCCTACAATGAGCAGTACTTC.

In its sample, this clonotype was seen a few times. The CDR3 ends on some other residue instead of the conserved phenylalanine or tryptophan, so this is likely a read error. The limits of the CDR3 on the DNA are not certain, so only TCRdb's listed CDR3 is given. The rearrangement uses TRBV7-2 and TRBJ2-7; the D segment call TRBD1 is taken from the table without a DNA check. Termini included, the CDR3 measures 15 amino acids. Germline V gives CDR1 SGHTA, CDR2 FQGNSA. CDR3 sequence reads: CASSFDREDGYTFGS.

The chain is built from TRBV15 and TRBJ2-1, with D uncertain. The J call is doubtful: the DNA matches TRBJ2-7 better. The germline gives CDR1 LNHNV, CDR2 YYDKDF (reference sequence). This CDR3 is 17 amino acids long. CDR3 sequence reads: CATSRDRSPLSYNEQYF. The CDR3 bases are TGTGCCACCAGCAGAGATCGTTCGCCACTCTCCTACAATGAGCAGTACTTC.

The gene calls are TRBV12-3 or TRBV12-4 and TRBJ2-3; D unclear. V shed 3 bases and J shed 7 bases, with 8 bases lying between them. There are 12 residues in the CDR3. The chain's CDR3 is CASSFTQNTQYF. The CDR3 DNA is TGTGCCAGCAGTTTCACCCAGAATACGCAGTATTTT.

V gene TRBV7-6 combines with J gene TRBJ2-3; D is unresolved. TRBJ2-1 explains the end of the DNA better; the J call may be wrong. The CDR3 sequence is 15 residues long. In germline, CDR1 is SGHVS, CDR2 FNYEAQ. The CDR3 bases are TGTGCCAGCGGAACGAGAGCACCCCGGGACAATGAGCAGTTCTTC. Its translation is CASGTRAPRDNEQFF.

The rearrangement uses TRBV5-1 and TRBJ1-2; D ambiguous. The end of the DNA fits TRBJ2-1 better, so the J call may be wrong. This CDR3 has 14 residues. Germline V gene sequence: CDR1 SGHRS, CDR2 YFSETQ. The CDR3 DNA sequence: TGCGCCAGCAGCTTGGCCGGTAGTGGAGAGACCCAGTTCTTC. Its protein product is CASSLAGSGETQFF.

In this sample, this clonotype turned up many times. The rearrangement uses TRBV5-1 and TRBJ2-3, with 8 bases identical to TRBD1. Germline assignment: CDR1 SGHRS and CDR2 YFSETQ. There are 13 residues in the CDR3. J was trimmed by 4 bases and V by 6 bases; bases with no gene match: 4. CDR3 amino acids: CASTLQGADTQYF. The CDR3 nucleotides are TGCGCCAGCACTCTACAGGGGGCAGATACGCAGTATTTT.